The sequence of this T cell receptor (beta chain) was determined in a study of response to subunit inactivated influenza vaccine. Study findings and constraints: Researchers suggested that each seasonal influenza vaccination recruits few new T cells.

For this clonotype: Antigen specificity is unknown.

MiXCR, applied by TCRdb to the RT-PCR reads, yields one record per CDR3 protein. Of a few hundred thousand distinct CDR3 sequences in the sample, less than 15% were seen once. The specimen comprised PBMCs from blood, sampled 11 to 12 days after vaccination. The clonotype comes from a man aged 50 or older who received an inactivated influenza vaccine.

CDR3 DNA sequence: TGTGCCAGCAGTTATTTTACAGAGAGCTCCTACGAGCAGTACTTC. It yields the protein CASSYFTESSYEQYF. The V gene is TRBV6-5, the J gene TRBJ2-7; the D is unclear. Deletions cut 3 bases from V and 0 bases from J, with 12 bases between. Germline V gene data show CDR1 as MNHEY and CDR2 as SVGAGI. This CDR3 has 15 amino acids.